This entry is about one T cell receptor beta chain. The sample is drawn from a study of T cell responses to AZD1222 COVID-19 vaccine. The table came from immunoSEQ multiplex PCR; TCRdb's copy has only in-frame clones and leaves some out. Among 55,000 to 70,000 clones listed, almost 90% were seen once. From germline, CDR1 is WSHSY and CDR2 SAAADI. The germline V and J ends were trimmed by 0 bases and 4 bases, with 9 bases remaining between them. This CDR3 spans 14 amino acids. The sequence came from an adult in good health. The gene calls are TRBV10-2 and TRBJ2-5; D gene unclear. Material: peripheral blood, obtained on day 0 of AZD1222 vaccination. The CDR3 region is CASSESVTTETQYF. The CDR3 DNA sequence: TGCGCCAGCAGTGAGTCGGTCACCACAGAGACCCAGTACTTC.